The clone carrying this T cell receptor (beta chain) was picked up many times. Per the germline V gene, CDR1 is MNHEY and CDR2 is SMNVEV (reference sequence). Trimming at V came to 5 bases and at J to 2 bases, leaving 7 bases not matched to a gene. The CDR3 is made up of 15 amino acids. The data stem from a study of regulatory T cells in long-lasting Graves disease. The TCR beta library used iRepertoire HTBI primers with Arm-PCR amplification of CDR3. TCRdb re-derived calls from the multiplex PCR reads in MiXCR, one entry per CDR3 protein. The sample lists roughly 420,000 distinct CDR3 sequences; 16% were seen once. The time point was: newly diagnosed GD, antithyroid drugs for less than 3 months. PBMCs were the source of the RNA used for TCR sequencing. The data also belong to a second study, concerning T cells in Graves' hyperthyroidism and ophthalmopathy.

This rearrangement joins TRBV27 to TRBJ2-3; 7 bases map to TRBD1. The specimen comprised peripheral blood mononuclear cells (PBMCs), sampled at new diagnosis, from a patient treated with antithyroid drugs. This clonotype originated in a woman between 25 and 40 years old with Graves disease. CDR3 sequence reads: CASSAWDSFTDTQYF. For the CDR3, the DNA is TGTGCCAGCAGTGCATGGGACAGCTTCACAGATACGCAGTATTTT.